The clone carrying this T cell receptor (beta chain) was seen just once. This sample was taken from a study of T cell changes during pregnancy in multiple sclerosis. Method: immunoSEQ multiplex PCR; TCRdb's copy keeps in-frame clones and lacks some. The data show under 65,000 clones, roughly 94% seen once. The CDR3 consists of 16 residues. The J segment lost 3 bases and the V segment lost 2 bases, leaving 2 bases of the junction unmatched. Germline-derived CDR1 and CDR2 are LGHNA and YSLEER. The rearrangement links TRBV4-3 to TRBJ2-3; TRBD2 matches 13 bases. Sequenced here: CD8+ T cells from peripheral blood mononuclear cells, sampled after pregnancy. The receptor comes from a female donor with multiple sclerosis, enrolled in a pregnancy study. CDR3: CASSQWTSGGTDTQYF. The CDR3 DNA is TGCGCCAGCAGCCAATGGACTAGCGGGGGTACAGATACGCAGTATTTT.